This T cell receptor beta chain was obtained from a study of T-cell memory formation after mild COVID-19. Study overall: Across donors, TCR clusters were largely donor specific.

CDR1 is MNHEY and CDR2 is SVGAGI in the germline V gene. The CDR3 extends over 15 amino acids. J was trimmed by 4 bases and V by 0 bases; bases with no gene match: 2. In this sample, this clonotype turned up a few times. TCRdb analysed the 5' RACE reads with MiXCR anew, one entry per CDR3 protein. The data show hundreds of thousands of distinct CDR3 sequences, 15% to 20% seen once. The TCR was taken from a man younger than 35 who had mild COVID-19 (a few samples of this study predate the infection). Cell type and time point are not known. J is TRBJ2-1 and V is TRBV6-5; 8 positions match TRBD1. Sequenced input: PBMCs or a T cell subset sorted from them (not recorded which). The CDR3 loop is CASSYSGQAYNEQFF. CDR3 sequence (DNA): TGTGCCAGCAGTTACTCGGGACAGGCTTACAATGAGCAGTTCTTC.